Listed here are 10 T cell receptor beta chains from one sample, sequenced in a study of blood T cell repertoires in COVID-19. Clones were read by immunoSEQ multiplex PCR, and TCRdb kept only the in-frame ones, dropping some. Of approximately 250,000 clones listed, around 93% are singletons. The material sequenced was PBMCs or T cells enriched from blood (not recorded which). The source of these receptors is a man aged 35 to 55 who had been exposed to COVID-19.

The rearrangement links TRBV5-4 to TRBJ2-3, with TRBD2 matching over 8 bases. The CDR3 spans 15 residues. Per the germline V gene, CDR1 is SGHNT and CDR2 is YYREEE (reference sequence). The V gene end was trimmed by 5 bases and the J gene end by 1 base; junction bases not matched to a gene: 6. As DNA, the CDR3 is TGTGCCAGCAGGGACGGGAGGGCGGGCACAGATACGCAGTATTTT. Translated: CASRDGRAGTDTQYF.

This chain's CDR3 is CASSPLAGGSTDTQYF. The CDR3 DNA reads as TGTGCCAGCAGCCCACTAGCGGGAGGGAGCACAGATACGCAGTATTTT. This chain joins TRBV6-6 and TRBJ2-3; 13 nucleotides match TRBD2. Trimming cost V 6 bases and J 0 bases; bases outside gene matches: 3. Germline assignment: CDR1 MNHNY and CDR2 SVGAGI (reference sequence). CDR3 length equals 16 residues.

The rearrangement uses TRBV4-1 and TRBJ2-7; the match to TRBD1 covers 9 bases. The germline gives CDR1 MGHRA, CDR2 YSYEKL. CDR3 size: 14 residues. J gave up 5 bases and V 5 bases, and 7 bases lay outside the gene matches. The DNA of the CDR3 is TGCGCCAGCAGCTCCGGGACAGGGAGCAACGAGCAGTACTTC. Protein: CASSSGTGSNEQYF.

V usage is TRBV21-1 and J usage is TRBJ2-7; whether TRBD2, the table's D call, matches the DNA was not checked. TRBV21-1 is a pseudogene segment. This CDR3 spans 17 amino acids. The CDR3 loop is CASSKVRGFLGFYEQYF. The CDR3 bases are TGTGCCAGCAGCAAAGTGAGAGGGTTTCTGGGGTTCTACGAGCAGTACTTC.

The chain joins TRBV29-1 to TRBJ2-7; 8 bases line up with TRBD1. Losses at the gene ends were 8 bases for V and 6 bases for J; bases not matched to a gene: 6. Germline-derived CDR1 and CDR2 are SQVTM and ANQGSEA. CDR3 length equals 11 residues. The CDR3 is CSFGQGLEQYF. In DNA, the CDR3 is TGCAGCTTTGGACAGGGCCTCGAGCAGTACTTC.

This clone came up a few times. V is TRBV7-2 and J is TRBJ2-7, with a tentative D call TRBD1 (6 bases). V lost 5 bases to trimming and J lost 3 bases, with 14 bases between them. The CDR3 sequence is 14 residues long. The germline V gene has CDR1 SGHTA and CDR2 FQGNSA. The CDR3 region is CASSTPGQHYEQYF. CDR3 DNA sequence: TGTGCCAGCAGCACCCCGGGACAACACTACGAGCAGTACTTC.

The genes are TRBV5-6 and TRBJ2-3; 15 bases are a match to TRBD2. This CDR3 has 19 amino acids. V shed 4 bases, J shed 0 bases, and the junction held 9 bases outside the gene matches. CDR1 and CDR2 (germline): SGHDT, YYEEEE. The CDR3 here is CASSRQGLAGGWSTDTQYF. The CDR3 DNA reads as TGTGCCAGCAGCCGGCAGGGACTAGCGGGAGGATGGAGCACAGATACGCAGTATTTT.

The chain links TRBV5-1 to TRBJ2-3; 8 bases agree with TRBD2. The CDR3 sequence is 18 residues long. CDR1 is SGHRS, CDR2 YFSETQ, per germline. V lost 0 bases, J lost 0 bases, and 9 bases stayed unmatched. Here the CDR3 DNA reads TGCGCCAGCAGCTTGGGAACTAGCGGAAGGAGGAGCACAGATACGCAGTATTTT. This codes for CASSLGTSGRRSTDTQYF.

The J gene is TRBJ2-5, the V gene TRBV6-5; D is perhaps TRBD2 (6 bases). Trimming shortened V by 6 bases and J by 7 bases, and 15 bases separated the two germline ends. This CDR3 region has 13 residues. The germline gives CDR1 MNHEY, CDR2 SVGAGI. CDR3 DNA sequence: TGTGCCAGCAGCGGGGGACTGAGTGGGACCCAGTACTTC. It specifies CASSGGLSGTQYF.

The rearrangement joins TRBV29-1 to TRBJ2-6; 8 nucleotides match TRBD1. J lost 4 bases, V lost 7 bases, and 6 bases had no gene match. Germline V gene lookup returns CDR1 SQVTM and CDR2 ANQGSEA. The CDR3 has 14 amino acids. The chain's CDR3 is CSAHTGGGANVLTF. The CDR3 DNA reads as TGCAGCGCCCACACAGGGGGAGGGGCCAACGTCCTGACTTTC. Full variable domain (rest looked up from reference TRBV29-1 and TRBJ2-6): SAVISQKPSRDICQRGTSLTIQCQVDSQVTMMFWYRQQPGQSLTLIATANQGSEATYESGFVIDKFPISRPNLTFSTLTVSNMSPEDSSIYLCSAHTGGGANVLTFGAGSRLTVL.